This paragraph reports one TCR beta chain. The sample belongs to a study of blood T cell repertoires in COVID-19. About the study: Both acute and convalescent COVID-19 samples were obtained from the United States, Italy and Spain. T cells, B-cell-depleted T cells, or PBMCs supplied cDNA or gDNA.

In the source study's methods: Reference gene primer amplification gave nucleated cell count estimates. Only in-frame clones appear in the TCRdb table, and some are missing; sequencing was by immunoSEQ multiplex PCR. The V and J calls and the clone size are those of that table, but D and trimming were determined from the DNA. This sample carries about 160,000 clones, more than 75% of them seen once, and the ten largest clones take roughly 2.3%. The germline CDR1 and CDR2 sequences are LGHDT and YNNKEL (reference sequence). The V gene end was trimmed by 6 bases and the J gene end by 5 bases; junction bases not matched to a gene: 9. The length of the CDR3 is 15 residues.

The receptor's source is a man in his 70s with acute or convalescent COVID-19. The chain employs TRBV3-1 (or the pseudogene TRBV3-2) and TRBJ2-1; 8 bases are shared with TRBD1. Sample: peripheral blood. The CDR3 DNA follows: TGTGCCAGCAGGAAAGGGGACAGGTTAGACAATGAGCAGTTCTTC. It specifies CASRKGDRLDNEQFF.